This TCR beta chain appears in the sequencing data of a study of beta chain features in type 1 diabetes. Findings and limits, study-wide: Researchers report that Type 1 diabetes patients had moderately but significantly shorter TCRB CDR3s across all four CD4+ subsets. Individuals with type 1 diabetes displayed fewer insertions and more deletions at VDJ junctions.

Trimming took 3 bases from V and 2 from J; bases not matched to a gene: 4. CDR3 size: 15 residues. Germline-derived CDR1 and CDR2 are SGHRS and YFSETQ. A sort by CD45RO/CCR7/CD25/CD127/CD95/CD27 yielded CD4+ naive, central memory, regulatory and stem cell-like memory cells. Sort purity for all populations was recorded as exceeding 98%. In the case of this clone: What it recognizes is unknown.

As every portion of the isolated RNA was reverse transcribed, the sequencing read expressed TCRB transcripts. The data were produced by immunoSEQ multiplex PCR, yet TCRdb's version contains in-frame clones alone and is incomplete. Of a few hundred thousand clones detected, 15% to 20% appear once; the ten largest clones hold under 0.05%. The sequence came from a woman between 18 and 29 years old in good health. Sequenced: naive CD4+ T cells from blood. The chain recombines TRBV5-1 with TRBJ2-7; TRBD2 matches 11 bases. The CDR3 nucleotides read TGCGCCAGCAGCTCGACTAGCGGGGAAACCTACGAGCAGTACTTC. The encoded protein is CASSSTSGETYEQYF.